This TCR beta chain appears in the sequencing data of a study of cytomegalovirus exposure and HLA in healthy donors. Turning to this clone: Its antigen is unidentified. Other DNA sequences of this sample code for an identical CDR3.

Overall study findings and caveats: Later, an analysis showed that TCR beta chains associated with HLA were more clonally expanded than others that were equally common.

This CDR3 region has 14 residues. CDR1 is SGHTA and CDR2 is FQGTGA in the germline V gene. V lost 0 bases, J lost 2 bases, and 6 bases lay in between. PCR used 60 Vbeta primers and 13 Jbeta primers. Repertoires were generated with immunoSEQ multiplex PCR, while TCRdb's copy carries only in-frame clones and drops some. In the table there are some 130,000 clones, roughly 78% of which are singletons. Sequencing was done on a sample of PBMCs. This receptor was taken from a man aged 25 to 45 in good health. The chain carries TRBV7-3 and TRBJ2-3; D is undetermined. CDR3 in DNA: TGTGCCAGCAGCTTAACCGCAGACACAGATACGCAGTATTTT. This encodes CASSLTADTDTQYF.